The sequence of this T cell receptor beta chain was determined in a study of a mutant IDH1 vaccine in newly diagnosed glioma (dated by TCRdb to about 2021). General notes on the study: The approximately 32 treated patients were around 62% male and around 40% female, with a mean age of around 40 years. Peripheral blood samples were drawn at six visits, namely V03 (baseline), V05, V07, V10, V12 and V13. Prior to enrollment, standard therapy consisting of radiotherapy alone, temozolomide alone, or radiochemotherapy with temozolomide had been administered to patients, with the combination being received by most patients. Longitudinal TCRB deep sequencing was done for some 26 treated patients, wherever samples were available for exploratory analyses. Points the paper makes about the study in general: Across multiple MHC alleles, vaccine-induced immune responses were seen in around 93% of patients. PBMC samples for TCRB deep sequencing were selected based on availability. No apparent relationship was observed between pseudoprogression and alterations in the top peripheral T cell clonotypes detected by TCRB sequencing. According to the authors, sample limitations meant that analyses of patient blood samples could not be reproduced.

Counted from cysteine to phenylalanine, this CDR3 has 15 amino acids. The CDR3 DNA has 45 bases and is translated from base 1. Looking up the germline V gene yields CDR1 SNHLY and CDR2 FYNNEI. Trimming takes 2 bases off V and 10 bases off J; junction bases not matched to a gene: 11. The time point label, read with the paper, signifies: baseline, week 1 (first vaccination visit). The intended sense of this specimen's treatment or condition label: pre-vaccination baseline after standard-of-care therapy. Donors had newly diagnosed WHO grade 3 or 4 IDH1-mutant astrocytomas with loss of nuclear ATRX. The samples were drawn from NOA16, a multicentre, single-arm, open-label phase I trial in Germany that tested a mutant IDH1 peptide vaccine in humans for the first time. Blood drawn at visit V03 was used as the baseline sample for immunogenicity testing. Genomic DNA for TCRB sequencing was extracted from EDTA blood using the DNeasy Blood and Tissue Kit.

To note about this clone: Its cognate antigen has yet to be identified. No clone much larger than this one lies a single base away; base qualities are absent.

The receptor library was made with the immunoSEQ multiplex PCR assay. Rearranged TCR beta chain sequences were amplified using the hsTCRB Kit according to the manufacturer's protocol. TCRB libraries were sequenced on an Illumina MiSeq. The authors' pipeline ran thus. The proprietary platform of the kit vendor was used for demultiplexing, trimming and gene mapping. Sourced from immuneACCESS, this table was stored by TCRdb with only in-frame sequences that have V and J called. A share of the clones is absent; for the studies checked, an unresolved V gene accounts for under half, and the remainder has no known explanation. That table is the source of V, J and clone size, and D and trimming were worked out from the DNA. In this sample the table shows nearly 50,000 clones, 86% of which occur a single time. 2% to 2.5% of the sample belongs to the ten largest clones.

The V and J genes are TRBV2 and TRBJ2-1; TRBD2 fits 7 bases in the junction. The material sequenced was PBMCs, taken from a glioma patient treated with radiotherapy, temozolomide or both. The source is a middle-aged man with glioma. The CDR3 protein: CASSETWEGLGEQFF. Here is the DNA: TGTGCCAGCAGTGAAACGTGGGAGGGCCTTGGGGAGCAGTTCTTC.